What follows are 12 T cell receptor beta chains derived from one specimen sequenced in a study of OX40 agonist ivuxolimab in advanced cancers. Clones were sequenced by immunoSEQ multiplex PCR, and TCRdb holds only the in-frame ones, with some missing. The sample includes roughly 120,000 clones, roughly 90% seen only once; the top ten take 0.81%. The specimen comprised CD4+ or CD8+ T cells sorted from blood, sampled in a trial of the OX40 agonist ivuxolimab. The receptor source for this set is an adult with an advanced solid tumor such as melanoma, head and neck, liver or kidney cancer.

The chain carries TRBV28 and TRBJ2-3; 7 nucleotides line up with TRBD2. The CDR3 length is 15 residues. Germline assignment: CDR1 MDHEN and CDR2 SYDVKM. The V segment lost 6 bases and the J segment 1 base; nucleotides outside the gene matches: 7. The CDR3 region has the DNA TGTGCCAGCAGCCCCGGGGGGAGCGGCACAGATACGCAGTATTTT. Translated, it gives CASSPGGSGTDTQYF.

This chain links TRBV7-2 with TRBJ2-5, with D unclear. The J call is uncertain, as TRBJ2-7 better fits the DNA end. CDR3 length: 12 residues. Germline V lookup: CDR1 SGHTA, CDR2 FQGNSA. The DNA for the CDR3 is TGTGCCAGCAGCTTAAAAGCCTACGAGCAGTACTTC. Translated: CASSLKAYEQYF.

The chain employs TRBV7-3 and TRBJ2-2; D unresolved. This CDR3 is built from 16 residues. V shed 7 bases and J shed 2 bases, with 17 bases lying between them. From germline, CDR1 is SGHTA and CDR2 FQGTGA. The CDR3 DNA is TGTGCCAGCAAAAAGGAGAGCGCAGCTAACACCGGGGAGCTGTTTTTT. This encodes CASKKESAANTGELFF. The complete variable domain, with remaining parts taken from reference TRBV7-3 and TRBJ2-2, reads GAGVSQTPSNKVTEKGKYVELRCDPISGHTALYWYRQSLGQGPEFLIYFQGTGAADDSGLPNDRFFAVRPEGSVSTLKIQRTERGDSAVYLCASKKESAANTGELFFGEGSRLTVL.

A remark on this clone: The same CDR3 arises from other DNA sequences in this sample as well. The rearrangement links TRBV28 to TRBJ1-3; TRBD1 might be the D (5 bases). The CDR3 contains 14 residues. V dropped 3 bases and J dropped 4 bases, with 10 bases sitting between them. The germline CDR1 and CDR2 sequences are MDHEN and SYDVKM. The CDR3 region is CASSLSGRGNTIYF. The CDR3 DNA reads TGTGCCAGCAGTTTGTCGGGACGGGGAAACACCATATATTTT.

This chain joins TRBV18 and TRBJ1-1; D unclear. The V and J ends lost 5 bases and 3 bases respectively, with 7 bases between them. There are 12 residues in the CDR3. Germline V CDR1 and CDR2: KGHSH, LQKENI. Here the CDR3 reads CASSTTHTEAFF. DNA of the CDR3: TGTGCCAGCTCAACTACACACACTGAAGCTTTCTTT.

In nucleotides, the CDR3 is TGTGCCAGCAGTTACGATGGGTTGGGTGAAGCTTTCTTT. It encodes CASSYDGLGEAFF. The rearrangement uses TRBV6-6 and TRBJ1-1, with no clear D. The germline V gene has CDR1 MNHNY and CDR2 SVGAGI (reference sequence). CDR3 length: 13 residues. V lost 2 bases to trimming and J lost 7 bases, with 11 bases between them.

This chain connects TRBV19 to TRBJ2-7; 7 bases map to TRBD2. Trimming cost V 6 bases and J 4 bases; bases outside gene matches: 18. The CDR3 runs 17 residues. The germline V gene has CDR1 LNHDA and CDR2 SQIVND (reference sequence). CDR3 protein: CASSGAHAGTMRYEQYF. The CDR3 DNA reads TGTGCCAGTAGCGGCGCACACGCCGGGACTATGAGATACGAGCAGTACTTC.

The V and J genes are TRBV28 and TRBJ1-3, with 7 nucleotides matching TRBD1. The CDR3 has 17 residues. The V segment lost 3 bases and the J segment 2 bases; nucleotides outside the gene matches: 10. Germline CDR1 reads MDHEN; CDR2 reads SYDVKM. The CDR3 nucleotides read TGTGCCAGCAGTTTGATCACCACAGGGGTCGCTGGAAACACCATATATTTT. Translated, it gives CASSLITTGVAGNTIYF. The full variable domain, with the rest looked up from reference TRBV28 and TRBJ1-3, is DVKVTQSSRYLVKRTGEKVFLECVQDMDHENMFWYRQDPGLGLRLIYFSYDVKMKEKGDIPEGYSVSREKKERFSLILESASTNQTSMYLCASSLITTGVAGNTIYFGEGSWLTVV.

The chain has TRBV2 and TRBJ1-2, with TRBD1 matching over 7 bases. This CDR3 has 14 amino acids. V shed 5 bases and J 3 bases; nucleotides not matched to a gene: 6. Germline-derived CDR1 and CDR2 are SNHLY and FYNNEI. The CDR3 sequence is CASSSDREDYGYTF. The CDR3 nucleotides read TGTGCCAGCAGTTCCGACAGGGAGGACTATGGCTACACCTTC.

This chain uses TRBV5-8 with TRBJ2-1; 10 nucleotides match TRBD2. With 4 bases clipped from V and 1 base from J, the junction kept 8 bases outside the gene matches. This CDR3 is built from 17 residues. CDR1 is SGHTS and CDR2 is YDEGEE in the germline V gene. CDR3 nucleotide sequence: TGTGCCAGCAGCCCGGCCAGGACTAGCGGATCCTACAATGAGCAGTTCTTC. Translating gives CASSPARTSGSYNEQFF.

V usage is TRBV7-3 and J usage is TRBJ2-3; TRBD2 agrees at 7 bases. CDR3 length: 12 residues. Germline loops: CDR1 SGHTA, CDR2 FQGTGA. J gave up 4 bases and V 5 bases, and 0 bases lay outside the gene matches. The CDR3 spells CASSAGADTQYF. The CDR3 coding sequence is TGTGCCAGCAGCGCGGGGGCAGATACGCAGTATTTT. Full variable domain (rest looked up from reference TRBV7-3 and TRBJ2-3): GAGVSQTPSNKVTEKGKYVELRCDPISGHTALYWYRQSLGQGPEFLIYFQGTGAADDSGLPNDRFFAVRPEGSVSTLKIQRTERGDSAVYLCASSAGADTQYFGPGTRLTVL.

J is TRBJ2-7 and V is TRBV15; D is ambiguous. V lost 1 base to trimming and J lost 4 bases, with 8 bases between them. This CDR3 region has 13 residues. Germline V gene sequence: CDR1 LNHNV, CDR2 YYDKDF (reference sequence). The chain's CDR3 is CATSRVGPYEQYF. CDR3 DNA: TGTGCCACCAGCAGAGTCGGTCCTTACGAGCAGTACTTC. The whole variable domain, filled in from reference TRBV15 and TRBJ2-7, reads DAMVIQNPRYQVTQFGKPVTLSCSQTLNHNVMYWYQQKSSQAPKLLFHYYDKDFNNEADTPDNFQSRRPNTSFCFLDIRSPGLGDTAMYLCATSRVGPYEQYFGPGTRLTVT.